The rows below give T cell receptor beta chains drawn from one sample of a study of T cells after yellow fever vaccination. TCRdb independently ran MiXCR on the 5' RACE reads; one entry per CDR3 protein. The profile shows hundreds of thousands of distinct CDR3 sequences, 7.5% to 9% of them singletons. The material was PBMCs, obtained on the day of the first yellow fever vaccination. These receptors were obtained from a young man who received the YFV17D yellow fever vaccine. The CDR3 runs from the conserved cysteine through the conserved F or W. Each record gives: D gene, V gene, J gene, clone size, CDR3 protein, CDR3 DNA. The D gene is left open where the match is weak. Not every row has a clone size; where given, it reads once, few, many or a size class.

TRBD2	TRBV5-1	TRBJ2-5	NA	CASNPSPTSGQETQYF	TGCGCCAGCAACCCCTCCCCGACTAGCGGTCAAGAGACCCAGTACTTC
NA	TRBV4-3	TRBJ2-2	few	CASSQVGFESGELFF	TGCGCCAGCAGCCAAGTTGGGTTCGAGTCCGGGGAGCTGTTTTTT
TRBD1	TRBV6-1	TRBJ1-5	many	CASSKLQGNQPQHF	TGTGCCAGCAGTAAACTACAGGGGAATCAGCCCCAGCATTTT
NA	TRBV19	TRBJ2-2	few	CASSIRGAQPTGELFF	TGTGCCAGTAGTATACGGGGGGCGCAACCCACCGGGGAGCTGTTTTTT
NA	TRBV5-1	TRBJ2-2	many	CASSLVQNTGELFF	TGTGCCAGCAGCTTAGTACAGAACACCGGGGAGCTGTTTTTT
NA	TRBV12-3/TRBV12-4	TRBJ1-4	NA	CASSPIGGEKLFF	TGTGCCAGCAGCCCCATAGGGGGAGAAAAACTGTTTTTT
TRBD2	TRBV20-1	TRBJ2-5	NA	CSARTGLGGTQYF	TGCAGTGCTAGAACGGGACTAGGGGGGACCCAGTACTTC
TRBD2	TRBV27	TRBJ2-2	few	CASSPTRAGGTGELFF	TGTGCCAGCAGTCCCACACGAGCGGGGGGCACCGGGGAGCTGTTTTTT
TRBD2	TRBV6-1	TRBJ2-3	many	CASSPRSGGQDTQYF	TGTGCCAGCAGTCCTCGGAGCGGGGGTCAAGATACGCAGTATTTT
NA	TRBV6-6	TRBJ1-2	NA	CASSYDVGYGYTF	TGTGCCAGCAGTTACGACGTCGGCTATGGCTACACCTTC
TRBD1	TRBV11-2	TRBJ1-1	few	CASSWDSIFEAFF	TGTGCCAGCAGCTGGGACAGTATTTTTGAAGCTTTCTTT
TRBD1	TRBV20-1	TRBJ1-6	many	CSARLQGAENSPLHF	TGCAGTGCTAGACTTCAGGGGGCCGAGAATTCACCCCTCCACTTT
NA	TRBV2	TRBJ2-7	many	CASRFGGVHEQYF	TGTGCCAGCAGGTTCGGGGGAGTCCACGAGCAGTACTTC
TRBD1	TRBV5-1	TRBJ1-5	NA	CASSLGGQGSSQPQHF	TGCGCCAGCAGCTTGGGGGGACAGGGGTCTAGTCAGCCCCAGCATTTT
NA	TRBV20-1	TRBJ2-5	few	CSASRGPTKETQYF	TGCAGTGCTAGCCGGGGCCCCACCAAAGAGACCCAGTACTTC
NA	TRBV7-8	TRBJ2-5	few	CASGSPGFQETQYF	TGTGCCAGCGGATCGCCGGGGTTCCAAGAGACCCAGTACTTC
TRBD1	TRBV7-2	TRBJ1-6	few	CASSLVLGSRDRNNSPLHF	TGTGCCAGCAGCTTAGTGCTCGGGAGCCGGGACAGGAATAATTCACCCCTCCACTTT
TRBD2	TRBV11-1	TRBJ2-2	many	CASSGGPPASGGAVHTGELFF	TGTGCCAGCAGCGGAGGACCCCCGGCTAGCGGGGGGGCCGTTCACACCGGGGAGCTGTTTTTT
NA	TRBV11-2	TRBJ2-3	few	CASSLDSADTQYF	TGTGCCAGCAGCTTAGATAGCGCAGATACGCAGTATTTT
NA	TRBV28	TRBJ2-5	few	CASSLVPRGETQYF	TGTGCCAGCAGTTTAGTTCCTAGGGGAGAGACCCAGTACTTC
NA	TRBV7-8	TRBJ1-1	NA	CASSLTDLNTEAFF	TGTGCCAGCAGCTTAACCGACTTGAACACTGAAGCTTTCTTT
NA	TRBV5-1	TRBJ2-2	many	CASSLTITGELFF	TGCGCCAGCAGCTTGACGATCACCGGGGAGCTGTTTTTT
NA	TRBV7-6	TRBJ1-1	NA	CASSPAASEAFF	TGTGCCAGCAGCCCCGCCGCCAGTGAAGCTTTCTTT
TRBD2	TRBV27	TRBJ2-7	few	CASRLAGGLGHKQYF	TGTGCCAGCAGACTAGCGGGGGGGCTCGGGCATAAGCAGTACTTC
NA	TRBV29-1	TRBJ2-5	NA	CSVTLGVGETQYF	TGCAGCGTTACCCTGGGGGTAGGAGAGACCCAGTACTTC
NA	TRBV5-1	TRBJ2-2	NA	CASSLGLTNTGELFF	TGCGCCAGCAGCTTGGGGCTGACGAACACCGGGGAGCTGTTTTTT
NA	TRBV5-4	TRBJ1-2	NA	CASSLYQGVYGYTF	TGTGCCAGCAGCTTGTACCAGGGCGTTTATGGCTACACCTTC
NA	TRBV12-3/TRBV12-4	TRBJ1-2	NA	CASSKLIRQLYGYTF	TGTGCCAGCAGTAAACTAATAAGGCAGCTCTATGGCTACACCTTC
NA	TRBV7-3	TRBJ2-3	NA	CASSFFRAQYF	TGTGCCAGCAGCTTTTTTAGAGCGCAGTATTTT
TRBD1	TRBV5-1	TRBJ2-1	NA	CASSLTGQGYYNEQFF	TGCGCCAGCAGCTTGACGGGACAGGGGTATTACAATGAGCAGTTCTTC
TRBD1	TRBV5-1	TRBJ2-3	many	CASSLQGAVGTDTQYF	TGCGCCAGCAGCTTACAGGGGGCAGTGGGCACAGATACGCAGTATTTT
TRBD1	TRBV6-2/TRBV6-3	TRBJ1-2	few	CASSRQGASGYTF	TGTGCCAGCAGTCGACAGGGGGCCAGTGGCTACACCTTC
TRBD2	TRBV6-2/TRBV6-3	TRBJ2-3	few	CASSYSRSSGYTDTQYF	TGTGCCAGCAGTTACTCGAGGTCTAGCGGGTACACAGATACGCAGTATTTT
NA	TRBV20-1	TRBJ2-7	NA	CSARSGFAYEQYF	TGCAGTGCTAGGAGCGGTTTTGCCTACGAGCAGTACTTC
TRBD1	TRBV5-1	TRBJ2-3	many	CASSQGQGAPDTQYF	TGCGCCAGCAGCCAAGGACAGGGGGCGCCTGATACGCAGTATTTT
NA	TRBV30	TRBJ1-6	NA	CAWRIPSLYNSPLHF	TGTGCCTGGAGGATCCCTTCCCTGTATAATTCACCCCTCCACTTT
NA	TRBV4-2	TRBJ1-1	few	CASSSGGPRVTEAFF	TGTGCCAGCAGCTCTGGGGGACCCCGGGTCACTGAAGCTTTCTTT
NA	TRBV5-1	TRBJ1-1	NA	CASSLLRTNTEAFF	TGCGCCAGCAGCTTGTTAAGGACGAACACTGAAGCTTTCTTT
NA	TRBV6-2/TRBV6-3	TRBJ2-5	few	CASRPVQETQYF	TGTGCCAGCCGTCCAGTCCAAGAGACCCAGTACTTC
NA	TRBV9	TRBJ2-3	few	CASSDGRLEGTDTQYF	TGTGCCAGCAGCGACGGACGGTTGGAGGGCACAGATACGCAGTATTTT
NA	TRBV15	TRBJ1-4	few	CATREGYSNEKLFF	TGTGCCACGCGAGAGGGGTACTCTAATGAAAAACTGTTTTTT
NA	TRBV6-5	TRBJ2-3	many	CASSYSLRGPGDTQYF	TGTGCCAGCAGTTACTCCCTACGGGGGCCGGGAGATACGCAGTATTTT
NA	TRBV6-2/TRBV6-3	TRBJ1-5	few	CASTTPGKPQHF	TGTGCCAGCACCACCCCGGGGAAGCCCCAGCATTTT
TRBD1	TRBV6-1	TRBJ2-5	NA	CASSPPGQGRLETQYF	TGTGCCAGCAGTCCACCGGGACAGGGGAGATTGGAGACCCAGTACTTC
NA	TRBV4-3	TRBJ1-1	many	CASSQDSRVNTEAFF	TGCGCCAGCAGCCAAGATTCTAGGGTGAACACTGAAGCTTTCTTT
NA	TRBV11-2	TRBJ2-5	many	CASSLGTAQQETQYF	TGTGCCAGCAGCTTAGGAACTGCGCAGCAAGAGACCCAGTACTTC
TRBD2	TRBV7-9	TRBJ2-1	many	CASSQRGGQFF	TGTGCCAGCAGCCAGCGGGGCGGGCAGTTCTTC
NA	TRBV5-1	TRBJ2-1	NA	CASSLSPLTGSTFNEQFF	TGCGCCAGCAGCTTATCCCCCTTGACGGGGAGCACCTTCAATGAGCAGTTCTTC
TRBD1	TRBV12-3/TRBV12-4	TRBJ2-6	NA	CASSFSGGAISGANVLTF	TGTGCCAGCAGTTTTTCAGGGGGCGCAATTTCTGGGGCCAACGTCCTGACTTTC
NA	TRBV10-3	TRBJ1-1	few	CAINLGGNTEAFF	TGTGCCATCAACCTGGGAGGGAACACTGAAGCTTTCTTT
NA	TRBV7-9	TRBJ2-5	many	CASSLIETQYF	TGTGCCAGCAGCTTAATCGAGACCCAGTACTTC
TRBD2	TRBV10-3	TRBJ2-2	NA	CAIKRGPNTGELFF	TGTGCCATCAAGCGGGGACCGAACACCGGGGAGCTGTTTTTT
NA	TRBV6-5	TRBJ1-3	NA	CASSYSPTATDGNTIYF	TGTGCCAGCAGTTACTCGCCGACCGCTACTGATGGAAACACCATATATTTT
NA	TRBV29-1	TRBJ2-2	NA	CSVDSGNTGELFF	TGCAGCGTTGACTCAGGGAACACCGGGGAGCTGTTTTTT